One sample yielded the 29 T cell receptor beta chains listed below, sequenced in a study of blood T cell repertoires in COVID-19. The data were produced by immunoSEQ multiplex PCR, yet TCRdb's version contains in-frame clones alone and is incomplete. The repertoire includes about 220,000 clones, around 91% of them detected once, and around 15% sits in the top ten. Source material: PBMCs or T cells enriched from blood (not recorded which). These receptors were obtained from a man aged 25 to 40 who had been exposed to COVID-19.

CDR3 coding DNA: TGTGCCAGTAGGACAGGGAACACTGAAGCTTTCTTT. It translates to CASRTGNTEAFF. The chain has TRBV19 and TRBJ1-1, with D perhaps matching TRBD1 (6 bases). The CDR3 contains 12 residues. The germline gives CDR1 LNHDA, CDR2 SQIVND (reference sequence). V dropped 6 bases and J dropped 1 base, with 6 bases sitting between them.

J is TRBJ1-5 and V is TRBV6-1; 7 positions match TRBD1. Germline V gives CDR1 MNHNS, CDR2 SASEGT. The CDR3 is made up of 15 amino acids. The trim removed 2 bases at V and 6 bases at J, leaving 7 bases unmatched. CDR3 sequence (DNA): TGTGCCAGCAGTGAAAGGTGGGACAGTTTTCAGCCCCAGCATTTT. Protein product: CASSERWDSFQPQHF.

The chain is built from TRBV3-1 (or the pseudogene TRBV3-2) and TRBJ2-6; TRBD2 is a possible D gene (6 bases). V was pared by 4 bases and J by 3 bases, with 13 bases between. Germline CDR1 LGHDT, CDR2 YNNKEL (reference sequence). The CDR3 covers 16 residues. The DNA of the CDR3 is TGTGCCAGCAGCCCTGTAATGGGAGGTGGGGCCAACGTCCTGACTTTC. Translation gives CASSPVMGGGANVLTF.

This clone turned up a few times. The chain is built from TRBV2 and TRBJ1-5, with TRBD1 matching over 7 bases. The CDR3 spans 15 residues. V gave up 5 bases and J gave up 6 bases; unmatched junction bases: 10. Germline V CDR1 and CDR2: SNHLY, FYNNEI. The CDR3 DNA sequence: TGTGCCAGCAGTTCTACAGGGGTTGCCATTCAGCCCCAGCATTTT. Translating gives CASSSTGVAIQPQHF.

The rearrangement uses TRBV7-2 and TRBJ1-3; 8 positions agree with TRBD1. J was trimmed by 8 bases and V by 6 bases; bases with no gene match: 6. The CDR3 runs to 13 residues. Germline assignment: CDR1 SGHTA and CDR2 FQGNSA. Here the CDR3 DNA reads TGTGCCAGCAGTAACAGGGGGATAGACACCATATATTTT. Translation: CASSNRGIDTIYF.

In this sample, this clone turned up once. The genes are TRBV19 and TRBJ2-7, with D possibly matching TRBD2 (6 bases). The germline V gene encodes CDR1 LNHDA and CDR2 SQIVND (reference sequence). The CDR3 sequence is 12 residues long. V dropped 4 bases and J dropped 9 bases, with 13 bases sitting between them. The CDR3 nucleotides are TGTGCCAGTAGTACGGAGGGTTTCGTGCAGTACTTC. This translates into CASSTEGFVQYF.

This clone is a singleton in its sample. The chain couples TRBV18 to TRBJ1-2; no firm D call. Germline V gene sequence: CDR1 KGHSH, CDR2 LQKENI. The CDR3 has 14 residues. V lost 3 bases, J lost 1 base, and 9 bases lay in between. The CDR3 DNA reads as TGTGCCAGCTCACCGAGCCAATATAACTATGGCTACACCTTC. Protein product: CASSPSQYNYGYTF.

The chain carries TRBV10-3 and TRBJ2-5; D possibly corresponds to TRBD2 (6 bases). The V and J ends lost 6 bases and 5 bases respectively, with 16 bases between them. This CDR3 has 14 amino acids. The germline V gene has CDR1 ENHRY and CDR2 SYGVKD. CDR3 in DNA: TGTGCCATCAGCCCTAGACTAGATGGCGAGACCCAGTACTTC. It encodes CAISPRLDGETQYF.

This sequence joins TRBV10-3 and TRBJ1-1, with 7 positions matching TRBD1. The length of the CDR3 is 13 residues. Losses at the gene ends were 7 bases for V and 6 bases for J; bases not matched to a gene: 8. The germline V gene has CDR1 ENHRY and CDR2 SYGVKD. CDR3 sequence (DNA): TGTGCCATCACCGATGACAGGGACTCTGAAGCTTTCTTT. Translated, it gives CAITDDRDSEAFF.

This rearrangement joins TRBV2 to TRBJ1-1; TRBD1 might be the D (5 bases). V was trimmed by 8 bases and J by 5 bases, leaving 18 bases between them. The CDR3 is 14 residues long. Germline V gene lookup returns CDR1 SNHLY and CDR2 FYNNEI. The CDR3 sequence: CASVAGSWGTEAFF. CDR3 DNA: TGTGCCAGCGTAGCCGGGAGCTGGGGGACTGAAGCTTTCTTT. Based on the CDR3 plus reference TRBV2 and TRBJ1-1, the full variable domain is EPEVTQTPSHQVTQMGQEVILRCVPISNHLYFYWYRQILGQKVEFLVSFYNNEISEKSEIFDDQFSVERPDGSNFTLKIRSTKLEDSAMYFCASVAGSWGTEAFFGQGTRLTVV.

The chain couples TRBV3-1 (or the pseudogene TRBV3-2) to TRBJ2-7; 8 bases fit TRBD2. The CDR3 is 16 residues long. V lost 3 bases to trimming and J lost 0 bases; unmatched junction nucleotides: 7. Germline values: CDR1 LGHDT, CDR2 YNNKEL (reference sequence). Here the CDR3 DNA reads TGTGCCAGCAGCCAGGGGATAGCGGGGTTCTCCTACGAGCAGTACTTC. Encoded protein: CASSQGIAGFSYEQYF.

J is TRBJ1-2 and V is TRBV5-1; no clear D gene. The CDR3 has 15 amino acids. CDR1 and CDR2 from the germline V gene are SGHRS and YFSETQ. The V and J ends lost 0 bases and 1 base respectively, with 10 bases between them. The CDR3 here is CASSLGQTNNYGYTF. For the CDR3, the DNA is TGCGCCAGCAGCTTGGGTCAGACTAATAACTATGGCTACACCTTC.

The genes are TRBV29-1 and TRBJ1-4; D is possibly TRBD1 (5 bases). Germline V gene sequence: CDR1 SQVTM, CDR2 ANQGSEA. CDR3 size: 14 residues. V dropped 5 bases and J dropped 8 bases, with 18 bases sitting between them. CDR3 amino acids: CSVLLRPRAEKLFF. DNA for the CDR3: TGCAGCGTTCTCTTGAGACCCAGGGCAGAAAAACTGTTTTTT.

V and J are TRBV3-1 (or the pseudogene TRBV3-2) and TRBJ1-4; D uncertain. Trimming took 4 bases from V and 8 from J, leaving 14 bases between them. Germline V gene sequence: CDR1 LGHDT, CDR2 YNNKEL (reference sequence). The CDR3 runs 14 residues. CDR3 DNA sequence: TGTGCCAGCAGCCCTAGAACCTCGGGGGAAAAACTGTTTTTT. The encoded protein is CASSPRTSGEKLFF.

The chain has TRBV7-2 and TRBJ1-6; TRBD1 matches 7 bases. CDR3 size: 15 residues. J was trimmed by 10 bases and V by 1 base; bases with no gene match: 7. Germline lookup yields CDR1 SGHTA and CDR2 FQGNSA. The CDR3 sequence is CASSLEQGTVSPLHF. For the CDR3, the DNA is TGTGCCAGCAGCTTAGAACAGGGGACGGTCTCACCCCTCCACTTT.

The rearrangement links TRBV5-5 to TRBJ2-2, with 12 positions matching TRBD2. CDR1 SGHKS and CDR2 YYEKEE come from the germline V gene (reference sequence). V was clipped by 4 bases and J by 1 base; unmatched bases: 5. There are 17 residues in the CDR3. CDR3 sequence (DNA): TGTGCCAGCAGCAGTGGACTAGCGGGGATGAACACCGGGGAGCTGTTTTTT. Protein sequence: CASSSGLAGMNTGELFF.

The chain has TRBV6-5 and TRBJ1-6, with TRBD1 matching 9 bases. The germline V gene encodes CDR1 MNHEY and CDR2 SVGAGI. After removal of 4 bases from V and 7 bases from J, the junction contained 8 bases not matched to a gene. The CDR3 runs 16 residues. Here the CDR3 DNA reads TGTGCCAGCAGTTTCACCACCGGGACAGGGAATTCACCCCTCCACTTT. Protein: CASSFTTGTGNSPLHF.

The gene calls are TRBV10-1 and TRBJ2-1; the match to TRBD2 covers 10 bases. CDR1 is WNHNN and CDR2 is SYGVQD in the germline V gene (reference sequence). This CDR3 comprises 13 residues. V lost 7 bases to trimming and J lost 14 bases; unmatched junction nucleotides: 11. CDR3 sequence (DNA): TGCGCCAGCACCAAGGGGGGAGGACTAGCGGAGTTCTTC. It codes for CASTKGGGLAEFF.

In its sample, this clone was seen once. This chain's CDR3 is CASSLDSGGVGNTIYF. CDR3 nucleotide sequence: TGTGCCAGCAGCTTAGATTCCGGAGGGGTCGGAAACACCATATATTTT. J is TRBJ1-3 and V is TRBV7-6; weak D call: TRBD1 (5 bases). From germline, CDR1 is SGHVS and CDR2 FNYEAQ. The length of the CDR3 is 16 residues. Trimming removed 1 base at V and 4 bases at J, with 14 bases between.

This sequence joins TRBV14 and TRBJ2-7, with 7 bases matching TRBD2. The V segment lost 11 bases and the J segment 2 bases; nucleotides outside the gene matches: 9. The CDR3 runs to 13 residues. Germline-derived CDR1 and CDR2 are SGHDN and FVKESK. The CDR3 reads CASSWLAAYEQYF. CDR3 DNA: TGTGCCTCCTCCTGGCTAGCGGCCTACGAGCAGTACTTC. Combining the CDR3 with reference TRBV14 and TRBJ2-7 gives the whole variable domain EAGVTQFPSHSVIEKGQTVTLRCDPISGHDNLYWYRRVMGKEIKFLLHFVKESKQDESGMPNNRFLAERTGGTYSTLKVQPAELEDSGVYFCASSWLAAYEQYFGPGTRLTVT.

The gene calls are TRBV30 and TRBJ1-2; TRBD1 matches at 8 bases. The germline gives CDR1 GTSNPN, CDR2 SVGIG (reference sequence). Losses at the gene ends were 8 bases for V and 1 base for J; bases not matched to a gene: 12. The CDR3 is 15 residues long. CDR3 loop: CARNFRGQDNYGYTF. CDR3 in DNA: TGTGCCAGAAACTTCAGGGGGCAGGATAACTATGGCTACACCTTC. Complete variable domain (other parts from reference TRBV30 and TRBJ1-2): SQTIHQWPATLVQPVGSPLSLECTVEGTSNPNLYWYRQAAGRGLQLLFYSVGIGQISSEVPQNLSASRPQDRQFILSSKKLLLSDSGFYLCARNFRGQDNYGYTFGSGTRLTVV.

Only a few counts were recorded for this clone. The chain combines TRBV10-1 with TRBJ2-7; no reliable D call. This CDR3 comprises 14 residues. Germline loops: CDR1 WNHNN, CDR2 SYGVQD (reference sequence). V gave up 1 base and J gave up 5 bases, with 12 bases separating them. CDR3 in DNA: TGCGCCAGCAGTGAGTGTAGTCGGAGTCACGAGCAGTACTTC. Its translation is CASSECSRSHEQYF.

This CDR3 is CASSLDRSIMNTEAFF. Written as DNA, the CDR3 is TGTGCCAGCAGCTTGGACAGGAGTATAATGAACACTGAAGCTTTCTTT. V usage is TRBV5-6 and J usage is TRBJ1-1; tentatively, D is TRBD1 (5 bases). This CDR3 is built from 16 residues. Trimming cost V 0 bases and J 0 bases, with 12 bases left between them. Germline V lookup: CDR1 SGHDT, CDR2 YYEEEE. Using reference TRBV5-6 and TRBJ1-1 for the parts outside the CDR3, the full variable domain is DAGVTQSPTHLIKTRGQQVTLRCSPKSGHDTVSWYQQALGQGPQFIFQYYEEEERQRGNFPDRFSGHQFPNYSSELNVNALLLGDSALYLCASSLDRSIMNTEAFFGQGTRLTVV.

The sample holds a few counts of this clone. The chain has TRBV2 and TRBJ1-5; D is uncertain. Trimming removed 3 bases from V and 0 bases from J, with 6 bases in between. CDR1 and CDR2 from the germline V gene are SNHLY and FYNNEI. The CDR3 runs to 14 residues. CDR3 sequence: CASSDRYSNQPQHF. Written as DNA, the CDR3 is TGTGCCAGCAGTGACAGGTATAGCAATCAGCCCCAGCATTTT.

The genes are TRBV4-3 and TRBJ1-6; TRBD1 aligns across 8 bases. This CDR3 is 16 amino acids long. V was pared by 2 bases and J by 8 bases, with 8 bases of the junction left unmatched. Germline lookup yields CDR1 LGHNA and CDR2 YSLEER. The CDR3 is CASSQLTQGGYSPLHF. As DNA, the CDR3 is TGCGCCAGCAGCCAACTTACACAGGGGGGTTATTCACCCCTCCACTTT.

This clone came up a few times. This sequence joins TRBV19 and TRBJ1-2; 8 positions match TRBD1. The CDR3 extends over 17 amino acids. V dropped 5 bases and J dropped 2; count of bases not matched to a gene: 13. Germline V CDR1 and CDR2: LNHDA, SQIVND (reference sequence). This CDR3 is CASSDDPFDRGNYGYTF. The CDR3 nucleotides read TGTGCCAGTAGTGATGACCCCTTCGACAGGGGCAACTATGGCTACACCTTC.

The chain joins TRBV18 to TRBJ2-1; TRBD2 might be the D (6 bases). This CDR3 is built from 12 residues. The germline V gene encodes CDR1 KGHSH and CDR2 LQKENI. The ends were cut back, 10 bases at V and 8 bases at J, with 15 bases in the middle. The CDR3 DNA reads as TGTGCCACCGCCCCGGGGGTGGATGAGCAGTTCTTC. Protein sequence: CATAPGVDEQFF.

The V and J genes are TRBV28 and TRBJ1-5, with D perhaps matching TRBD1 (6 bases). CDR1 is MDHEN and CDR2 is SYDVKM in the germline V gene. The CDR3 consists of 13 residues. V lost 7 bases and J lost 7, with 14 bases in between. DNA for the CDR3: TGTGCCAGCACCATTTCGGGGGGCCAGCCCCAGCATTTT. Protein: CASTISGGQPQHF.

The genes are TRBV7-2 and TRBJ2-7; D possibly corresponds to TRBD2 (5 bases). Germline V gene data show CDR1 as SGHTA and CDR2 as FQGNSA. Deletions cut 3 bases from V and 1 base from J, with 13 bases between. The length of the CDR3 is 15 residues. For the CDR3, the DNA is TGTGCCAGCAGCTTGTCCGGGATGTCTTCCTACGAGCAGTACTTC. Its protein is CASSLSGMSSYEQYF.